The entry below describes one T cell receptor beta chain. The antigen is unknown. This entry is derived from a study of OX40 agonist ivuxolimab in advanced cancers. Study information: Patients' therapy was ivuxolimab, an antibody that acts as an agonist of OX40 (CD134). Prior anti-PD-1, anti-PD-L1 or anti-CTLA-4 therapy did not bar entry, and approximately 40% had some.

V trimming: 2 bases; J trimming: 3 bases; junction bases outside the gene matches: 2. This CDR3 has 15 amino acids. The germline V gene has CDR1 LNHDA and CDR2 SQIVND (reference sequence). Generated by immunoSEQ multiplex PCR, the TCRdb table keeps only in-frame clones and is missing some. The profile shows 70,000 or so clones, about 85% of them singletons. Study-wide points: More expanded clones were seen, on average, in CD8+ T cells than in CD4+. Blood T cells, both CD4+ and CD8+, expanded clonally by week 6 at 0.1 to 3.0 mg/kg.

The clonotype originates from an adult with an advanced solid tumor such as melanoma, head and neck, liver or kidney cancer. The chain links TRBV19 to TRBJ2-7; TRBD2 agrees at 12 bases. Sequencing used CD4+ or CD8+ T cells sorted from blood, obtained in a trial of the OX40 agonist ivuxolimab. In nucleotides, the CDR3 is TGTGCCAGTAGTATATCGGGACTAGCGGGCTACGAGCAGTACTTC. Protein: CASSISGLAGYEQYF. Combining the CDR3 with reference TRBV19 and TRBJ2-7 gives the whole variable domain DGGITQSPKYLFRKEGQNVTLSCEQNLNHDAMYWYRQDPGQGLRLIYYSQIVNDFQKGDIAEGYSVSREKKESFPLTVTSAQKNPTAFYLCASSISGLAGYEQYFGPGTRLTVT.